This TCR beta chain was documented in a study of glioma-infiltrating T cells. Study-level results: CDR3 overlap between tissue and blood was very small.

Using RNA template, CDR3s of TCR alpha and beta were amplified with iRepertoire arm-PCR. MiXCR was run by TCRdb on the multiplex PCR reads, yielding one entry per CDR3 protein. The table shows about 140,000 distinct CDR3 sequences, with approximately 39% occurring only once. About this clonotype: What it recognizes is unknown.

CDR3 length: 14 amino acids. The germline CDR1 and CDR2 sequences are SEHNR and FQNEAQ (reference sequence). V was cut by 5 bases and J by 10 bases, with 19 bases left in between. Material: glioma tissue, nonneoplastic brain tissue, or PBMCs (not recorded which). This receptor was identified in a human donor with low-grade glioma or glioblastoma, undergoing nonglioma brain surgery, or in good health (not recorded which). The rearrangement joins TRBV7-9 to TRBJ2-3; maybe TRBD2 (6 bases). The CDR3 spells CASSTGTFFEAQYF. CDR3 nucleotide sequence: TGTGCCAGCAGCACCGGGACTTTTTTTGAGGCGCAGTATTTT.